The clone carrying this T cell receptor (beta chain) turned up a few times. This CDR3 contains 14 residues. Trimming shortened V by 3 bases and J by 5 bases, and 14 bases separated the two germline ends. Germline assignment: CDR1 GTSNPN and CDR2 SVGIG (reference sequence). This sample is drawn from a study of T-cell reconstitution after alpha-beta-depleted transplantation in children. Researchers prepared the TCRbeta library using unique molecular identifiers, the study reports. TCRdb reprocessed the PCR reads with MiXCR, giving one entry per CDR3 protein. The data contain about 980,000 distinct CDR3 sequences, about 30% of them singletons.

The source of this sequence is a boy in the first two years of life who had a stem cell transplant for SCID, so the T cells may come from the graft donor. This chain uses TRBV30 with TRBJ2-1; D is possibly TRBD1 (6 bases). The sample consisted of PBMCs, mostly from graft donor cells, taken 360 days after TCRalphabeta/CD19-depleted stem cell transplant. The CDR3 is CAWRGRGPNNEQFF. The CDR3 region has the DNA TGTGCCTGGAGAGGCAGGGGACCTAACAATGAGCAGTTCTTC.